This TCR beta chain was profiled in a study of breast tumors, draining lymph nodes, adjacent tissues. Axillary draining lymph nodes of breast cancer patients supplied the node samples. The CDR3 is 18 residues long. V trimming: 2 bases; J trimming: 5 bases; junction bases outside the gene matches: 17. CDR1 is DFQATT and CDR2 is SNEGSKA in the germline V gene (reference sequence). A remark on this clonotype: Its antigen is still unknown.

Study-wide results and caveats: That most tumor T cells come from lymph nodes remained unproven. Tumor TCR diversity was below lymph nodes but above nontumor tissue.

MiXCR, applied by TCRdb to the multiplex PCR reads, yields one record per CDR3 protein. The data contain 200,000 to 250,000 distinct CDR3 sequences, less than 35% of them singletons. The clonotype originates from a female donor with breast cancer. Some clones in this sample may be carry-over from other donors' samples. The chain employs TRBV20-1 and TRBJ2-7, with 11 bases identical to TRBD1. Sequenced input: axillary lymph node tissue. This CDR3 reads CSARPSYRDRGFFNEQYF. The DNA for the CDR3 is TGCAGTGCTAGACCCAGTTACCGGGACAGGGGGTTTTTCAACGAGCAGTACTTC.